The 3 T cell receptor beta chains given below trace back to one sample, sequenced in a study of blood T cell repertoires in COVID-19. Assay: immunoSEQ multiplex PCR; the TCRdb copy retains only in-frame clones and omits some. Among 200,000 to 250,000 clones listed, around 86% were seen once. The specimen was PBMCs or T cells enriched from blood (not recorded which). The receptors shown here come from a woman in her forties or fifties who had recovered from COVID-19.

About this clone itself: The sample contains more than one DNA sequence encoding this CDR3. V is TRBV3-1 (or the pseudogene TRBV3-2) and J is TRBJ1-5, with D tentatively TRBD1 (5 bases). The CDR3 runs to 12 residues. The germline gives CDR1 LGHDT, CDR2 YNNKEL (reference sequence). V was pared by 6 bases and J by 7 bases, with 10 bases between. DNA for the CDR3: TGTGCCAGCAGTCAGGGTTCCCAGCCCCAGCATTTT. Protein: CASSQGSQPQHF.

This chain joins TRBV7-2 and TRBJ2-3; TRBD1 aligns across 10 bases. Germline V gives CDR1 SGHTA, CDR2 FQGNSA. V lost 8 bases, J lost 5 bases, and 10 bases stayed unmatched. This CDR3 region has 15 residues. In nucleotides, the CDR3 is TGTGCCAGCGCGCAGAGATGGACAGGGGGAGATACGCAGTATTTT. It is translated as CASAQRWTGGDTQYF.

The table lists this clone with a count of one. The chain's CDR3 is CASSLLGLAGAQYF. The CDR3 nucleotides are TGTGCCAGCAGCTTGTTGGGACTAGCGGGGGCCCAGTACTTC. This chain joins TRBV5-5 and TRBJ2-5; 14 bases map to TRBD2. The J segment lost 9 bases and the V segment lost 1 base, leaving 2 bases of the junction unmatched. This CDR3 is 14 amino acids long. Germline V gives CDR1 SGHKS, CDR2 YYEKEE (reference sequence).